These 23 T cell receptor beta chains were sequenced from one sample in a study of T cell responses to AZD1222 COVID-19 vaccine. Measured with immunoSEQ multiplex PCR; TCRdb has only the in-frame clones, and not every one. The table records under 150,000 clones, 85% to 95% of them present only once. Material: peripheral blood, obtained on day 0 of AZD1222 vaccination. The receptors derive from an adult in good health.

The chain recombines TRBV19 with TRBJ2-2; no clear D. The CDR3 consists of 15 residues. Trimming stripped 3 bases from V and 3 bases from J, with 11 bases between. Germline loops: CDR1 LNHDA, CDR2 SQIVND (reference sequence). The DNA for the CDR3 is TGTGCCAGTAGTATTCCCCACAGCTACACCGGGGAGCTGTTTTTT. Its protein is CASSIPHSYTGELFF.

The CDR3 sequence is CASSLGREWANEQFF. CDR3 sequence (DNA): TGTGCCAGCAGTTTGGGGCGGGAGTGGGCCAATGAGCAGTTCTTC. This chain uses TRBV27 with TRBJ2-1, with 7 positions matching TRBD2. Trimming cost V 3 bases and J 6 bases; bases outside gene matches: 8. This CDR3 is 15 amino acids long. The V gene's germline CDR1 is MNHEY and CDR2 SMNVEV (reference sequence).

The gene calls are TRBV7-2 and TRBJ1-5; D is undetermined. CDR1 is SGHTA, CDR2 FQGNSA, per germline. Trimming took 0 bases from V and 6 from J, leaving 6 bases between them. This CDR3 has 13 amino acids. CDR3 protein: CASSLAGGQPQHF. In nucleotides, the CDR3 is TGTGCCAGCAGCTTAGCTGGTGGTCAGCCCCAGCATTTT.

This clone was observed a single time. A junction end diverges from the germline sequence, so it may reflect a read error. The V and J genes are TRBV5-5 and TRBJ1-1; a weak D match, TRBD1 (5 bases). Per germline, CDR1 SGHKS and CDR2 YYEKEE (reference sequence). This CDR3 has 14 amino acids. CDR3 nucleotides: TGTGCCAGCAGGTTGGGGGAGGGAAACACTGAAGCTTTCTTT. Its protein is CASRLGEGNTEAFF.

The chain recombines TRBV6-5 with TRBJ2-7; no reliable D call. V was pared by 4 bases and J by 1 base, with 8 bases between. CDR1 MNHEY and CDR2 SVGAGI come from the germline V gene. The CDR3 consists of 13 residues. The chain's CDR3 is CASSSLRSYEQYF. The CDR3 DNA reads as TGTGCCAGCAGTTCCCTTAGATCCTACGAGCAGTACTTC.

This rearrangement joins TRBV6-5 to TRBJ1-1; D unresolved. Germline V gene lookup returns CDR1 MNHEY and CDR2 SVGAGI. Trimming removed 6 bases from V and 0 bases from J, with 5 bases in between. The CDR3 is 12 residues long. In nucleotides, the CDR3 is TGTGCCAGCAGACGGATGAACACTGAAGCTTTCTTT. It yields the protein CASRRMNTEAFF.

The V gene is TRBV28, the J gene TRBJ1-3; D unclear. The CDR3 totals 12 residues. Germline CDR1 reads MDHEN; CDR2 reads SYDVKM. The ends were cut back, 7 bases at V and 2 bases at J, with 6 bases in the middle. The CDR3 loop reads CASNNPGNTIYF. DNA of the CDR3: TGTGCCAGCAACAATCCTGGAAACACCATATATTTT.

The V gene is TRBV11-2, the J gene TRBJ2-2, with D possibly TRBD1 on 6 matching bases. The CDR3 runs 14 residues. Germline-derived CDR1 and CDR2 are SGHAT and FQNNGV. V lost 5 bases and J lost 6, with 13 bases in between. The CDR3 loop reads CASSTAGTSGELFF. The DNA of the CDR3 is TGTGCCAGCAGCACAGCCGGGACATCCGGGGAGCTGTTTTTT.

For the CDR3, the DNA is TGTGCCAGCAGTCCGTACCTCTCGGACAGAACTAACTATGGCTACACCTTC. Its protein product is CASSPYLSDRTNYGYTF. V is TRBV2 and J is TRBJ1-2, with D perhaps TRBD1 (6 bases). Germline assignment: CDR1 SNHLY and CDR2 FYNNEI. Trimming took off 5 bases at V and 0 bases at J, with 19 bases between the two ends. This CDR3 has 17 residues.

This clone was recorded once. The chain couples TRBV27 to TRBJ2-1, with D possibly matching TRBD1 (6 bases). Germline V gives CDR1 MNHEY, CDR2 SMNVEV (reference sequence). This CDR3 comprises 15 residues. Trimming took 6 bases from V and 4 from J, leaving 16 bases between them. CDR3: CASRSGATIYNEQFF. CDR3 DNA: TGTGCCAGCAGATCAGGGGCAACAATTTACAATGAGCAGTTCTTC.

This chain links TRBV9 with TRBJ2-5, with 8 bases matching TRBD1. V dropped 3 bases and J dropped 7; count of bases not matched to a gene: 11. Germline V gene sequence: CDR1 SGDLS, CDR2 YYNGEE. The CDR3 length is 15 residues. CDR3: CASSAGDRPAGTQYF. CDR3 nucleotides: TGTGCCAGCAGCGCTGGGGACAGGCCAGCGGGGACCCAGTACTTC.

The J gene is TRBJ1-3, the V gene TRBV18; D is unclear. There are 15 residues in the CDR3. Trimming removed 3 bases from V and 0 bases from J, with 9 bases in between. Germline CDR1 KGHSH, CDR2 LQKENI. CDR3 DNA: TGTGCCAGCTCACCCGGACGGGCCTCTGGAAACACCATATATTTT. Translating gives CASSPGRASGNTIYF.

V usage is TRBV27 and J usage is TRBJ1-2; D gene uncertain. Trimming took off 0 bases at V and 8 bases at J, with 31 bases between the two ends. The germline CDR1 and CDR2 sequences are MNHEY and SMNVEV (reference sequence). This CDR3 contains 20 residues. The CDR3 region has the DNA TGTGCCAGCAGTTTATCCGGGGAAGGGATAAGGCCAGGAGAGAAGGGCGGCTACACCTTC. Translation gives CASSLSGEGIRPGEKGGYTF.

The V call is TRBV29-1, the J call TRBJ1-3, with 7 nucleotides matching TRBD1. CDR3 size: 15 residues. The germline V gene has CDR1 SQVTM and CDR2 ANQGSEA. V trimming: 7 bases; J trimming: 0 bases; junction bases outside the gene matches: 9. CDR3 amino acids: CSATPGGTSGNTIYF. The CDR3 bases are TGCAGCGCGACGCCAGGGGGAACCTCTGGAAACACCATATATTTT.

V usage is TRBV12-3 or TRBV12-4 and J usage is TRBJ1-3; D gene ambiguous. This CDR3 has 12 amino acids. With 5 bases removed from V and 13 bases from J, the gap between germline ends came to 15 bases. CDR3 sequence (DNA): TGTGCCAGCAGTACGGTGGCAGGCGAAATATATTTT. Amino acid sequence: CASSTVAGEIYF.

V gene TRBV29-1 combines with J gene TRBJ1-1; TRBD1 might be the D (6 bases). Trimming took off 5 bases at V and 11 bases at J, with 18 bases between the two ends. From germline, CDR1 is SQVTM and CDR2 ANQGSEA. The CDR3 sequence is 12 residues long. CDR3 bases: TGCAGCGTTCACACGGCAGGGGATGTGGCTTTCTTT. It translates to CSVHTAGDVAFF.

The chain links TRBV4-2 to TRBJ2-1; 8 bases are shared with TRBD2. The CDR3 sequence is 17 residues long. The V and J ends lost 2 bases and 7 bases, in that order; junction bases with no gene match: 13. In germline, CDR1 is LGHNA, CDR2 YNFKEQ. The CDR3 protein is CASSQRNSGAARNEQFF. As DNA, the CDR3 is TGTGCCAGCAGCCAACGCAATAGCGGGGCAGCTAGAAATGAGCAGTTCTTC.

This clone came up once. The V gene is TRBV7-9, the J gene TRBJ2-6; no reliable D call. This CDR3 has 17 amino acids. Trimming removed 2 bases from V and 0 bases from J, with 11 bases in between. The germline CDR1 and CDR2 sequences are SEHNR and FQNEAQ (reference sequence). CDR3 in amino acids: CASSLLGQSSGANVLTF. The CDR3 DNA is TGTGCCAGCAGCTTATTAGGTCAGAGCTCTGGGGCCAACGTCCTGACTTTC.

V gene TRBV28 combines with J gene TRBJ1-3; D is ambiguous. V was cut by 6 bases and J by 5 bases, with 5 bases left in between. Germline V CDR1 and CDR2: MDHEN, SYDVKM. The CDR3 is 11 amino acids. The CDR3 sequence: CASSDRNTIYF. CDR3 DNA sequence: TGTGCCAGCAGCGATCGAAACACCATATATTTT. The variable domain in full, with the rest retrieved from reference TRBV28 and TRBJ1-3, is DVKVTQSSRYLVKRTGEKVFLECVQDMDHENMFWYRQDPGLGLRLIYFSYDVKMKEKGDIPEGYSVSREKKERFSLILESASTNQTSMYLCASSDRNTIYFGEGSWLTVV.

The chain recombines TRBV7-2 with TRBJ1-6, with 12 bases aligning to TRBD1. CDR3 length: 17 amino acids. Germline loops: CDR1 SGHTA, CDR2 FQGNSA. J lost 6 bases, V lost 2 bases, and 5 bases had no gene match. CDR3 DNA sequence: TGTGCCAGCAGCTTATATGGGACAGGGGGCGGTAATTCACCCCTCCACTTT. Translation: CASSLYGTGGGNSPLHF.

The chain joins TRBV29-1 to TRBJ1-1; no reliable D call. CDR3 length equals 12 residues. CDR1 is SQVTM, CDR2 ANQGSEA, per germline. Deletions cut 7 bases from V and 0 bases from J, with 9 bases between. The CDR3 nucleotides are TGCAGCGCGGCGAGATTGAACACTGAAGCTTTCTTT. This gives the protein CSAARLNTEAFF.

This chain uses TRBV3-1 (or the pseudogene TRBV3-2) with TRBJ1-1; D not resolved. The CDR3 loop spans 13 amino acids. Trimming removed 4 bases from V and 5 bases from J, with 11 bases in between. CDR1 is LGHDT and CDR2 is YNNKEL in the germline V gene (reference sequence). The CDR3: CASSPGGGTEAFF. The CDR3 region has the DNA TGTGCCAGCAGCCCCGGCGGTGGGACTGAAGCTTTCTTT.

Concerning this clone itself: Distinct nucleotide sequences in the sample also encode this CDR3. The CDR3 nucleotides read TGTGCCAGCAGCTTAGCTGCGGGGCCCACAGATACGCAGTATTTT. Translation: CASSLAAGPTDTQYF. The chain employs TRBV11-2 and TRBJ2-3; TRBD2 might be the D (6 bases). The V gene's germline CDR1 is SGHAT and CDR2 FQNNGV. The V end lost 1 base, the J end lost 2 bases, and 10 bases lay between the germline ends. The CDR3 runs to 15 residues. The full variable domain, rest sourced from reference TRBV11-2 and TRBJ2-3, is EAGVAQSPRYKIIEKRQSVAFWCNPISGHATLYWYQQILGQGPKLLIQFQNNGVVDDSQLPKDRFSAERLKGVDSTLKIQPAKLEDSAVYLCASSLAAGPTDTQYFGPGTRLTVL.